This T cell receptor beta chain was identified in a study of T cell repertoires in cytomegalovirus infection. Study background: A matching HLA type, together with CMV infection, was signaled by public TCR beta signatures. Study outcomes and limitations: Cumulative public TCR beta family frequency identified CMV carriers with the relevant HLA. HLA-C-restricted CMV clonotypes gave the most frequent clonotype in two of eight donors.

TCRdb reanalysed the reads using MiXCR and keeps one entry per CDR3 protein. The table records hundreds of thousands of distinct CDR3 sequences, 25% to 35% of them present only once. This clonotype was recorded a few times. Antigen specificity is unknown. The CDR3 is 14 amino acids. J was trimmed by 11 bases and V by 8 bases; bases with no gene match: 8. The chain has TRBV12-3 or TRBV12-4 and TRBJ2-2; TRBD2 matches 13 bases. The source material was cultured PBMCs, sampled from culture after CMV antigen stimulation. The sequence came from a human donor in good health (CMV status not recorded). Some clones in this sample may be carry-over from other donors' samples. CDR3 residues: CASGLAGEVGELFF. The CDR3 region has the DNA TGTGCCAGCGGACTAGCGGGAGAGGTTGGTGAGCTGTTTTTT.